These 29 T cell receptor beta chains were sequenced from one sample in a study of identifying expanded T cells in peripheral blood (dated by TCRdb to between 2018 and 2021). The library relied on the immunoSEQ multiplex PCR assay. The immuneACCESS repertoire file appears here via TCRdb, limited to in-frame rearrangements. These files lack a portion of the clones; in checked studies, under half of the deficit traces to unresolved V genes, and the cause of the others is not known. The sample table contains tens of thousands of clones; only one count was recorded for 80% to 90% of them. In total, the top ten clones hold 4.7% of the sample. The material sequenced was blood. These receptors were obtained from a person aged 18-70 years in good health.

The gene calls are TRBV14 and TRBJ1-4; D is unclear. Trimming removed 2 bases from V and 2 bases from J, with 12 bases in between. This CDR3 region has 16 residues. Germline V lookup: CDR1 SGHDN, CDR2 FVKESK. The CDR3 region has the DNA TGTGCCAGCAGCCAAAGGGTCCGATACACTAATGAAAAACTGTTTTTT. Its protein product is CASSQRVRYTNEKLFF.

The chain employs TRBV6-4 and TRBJ2-1, with TRBD1 matching over 9 bases. The V segment lost 0 bases and the J segment 6 bases; nucleotides outside the gene matches: 6. The CDR3 covers 16 residues. Germline lookup yields CDR1 MRHNA and CDR2 SNTAGT. The CDR3 here is CASSDSVDRGGNEQFF. The CDR3 nucleotides are TGTGCCAGCAGTGACTCCGTCGACAGGGGGGGCAATGAGCAGTTCTTC.

In DNA, the CDR3 is TGTGCCAGCCATACGACAGCGGCCGCAGATACGCAGTATTTT. As protein: CASHTTAAADTQYF. The rearrangement links TRBV7-9 to TRBJ2-3; the D gene could be TRBD1 or TRBD2 (5 bases each). CDR3 length: 14 residues. Trimming removed 8 bases from V and 4 bases from J, with 16 bases in between. In germline, CDR1 is SEHNR, CDR2 FQNEAQ (reference sequence).

In nucleotides, the CDR3 is TGTGCCAGCAGTGAAAGGGAAACTGAAGCTTTCTTT. Its translation: CASSERETEAFF. This chain links TRBV2 with TRBJ1-1; D is unclear. This CDR3 has 12 residues. Trimming took 2 bases from V and 5 from J, leaving 6 bases between them. Germline assignment: CDR1 SNHLY and CDR2 FYNNEI.

Concerning this clone: Other DNA sequences in the sample encode the same CDR3. The rearrangement uses TRBV5-1 and TRBJ2-5; the D call may be TRBD1 or TRBD2 (5 bases each). Germline-derived CDR1 and CDR2 are SGHRS and YFSETQ. The length of the CDR3 is 13 residues. The germline V and J ends were trimmed by 4 bases and 1 base, with 8 bases remaining between them. The CDR3 DNA follows: TGCGCCAGCAGCCTGGGGGTCCAAGAGACCCAGTACTTC. Amino acid sequence: CASSLGVQETQYF. The whole variable domain, remainder taken from reference TRBV5-1 and TRBJ2-5, is KAGVTQTPRYLIKTRGQQVTLSCSPISGHRSVSWYQQTPGQGLQFLFEYFSETQRNKGNFPGRFSGRQFSNSRSEMNVSTLELGDSALYLCASSLGVQETQYFGPGTRLLVL.

This clone was seen only once. The genes are TRBV28 and TRBJ1-1, with D hard to call. This CDR3 has 13 amino acids. CDR1 is MDHEN and CDR2 is SYDVKM in the germline V gene. V was trimmed by 2 bases and J by 11 bases, leaving 15 bases between them. Written as DNA, the CDR3 is TGTGCCAGCAGTTTAGTCGTATCTCTAGACGCTTTCTTT. Translation: CASSLVVSLDAFF.

V usage is TRBV4-1 and J usage is TRBJ2-7; 7 nucleotides align to TRBD1. The germline V gene has CDR1 MGHRA and CDR2 YSYEKL. The CDR3 contains 14 residues. The junction had 6 bases not matched to a gene; V was cut back by 4 bases and J by 3 bases. As DNA, the CDR3 is TGCGCCAGCAGCCCCCGACAGGGCAGCTACGAGCAGTACTTC. Its protein product is CASSPRQGSYEQYF.

The rearrangement joins TRBV7-9 to TRBJ2-7; 7 bases agree with TRBD1. The CDR3 length is 14 residues. Germline-derived CDR1 and CDR2 are SEHNR and FQNEAQ (reference sequence). V lost 5 bases, J lost 2 bases, and 6 bases stayed unmatched. The CDR3 coding sequence is TGTGCCAGCAGCGGGGACAGTGAAGCCTACGAGCAGTACTTC. The encoded protein is CASSGDSEAYEQYF.

The chain employs TRBV27 and TRBJ2-7, with 10 bases identical to TRBD1. The V gene's germline CDR1 is MNHEY and CDR2 SMNVEV (reference sequence). The CDR3 loop spans 16 amino acids. The J segment lost 1 base and the V segment lost 4 bases, leaving 7 bases of the junction unmatched. The CDR3 DNA reads TGTGCCAGCAGTTGGGACAGGGGTAAAGAGTCCTACGAGCAGTACTTC. Protein: CASSWDRGKESYEQYF.

V usage is TRBV28 and J usage is TRBJ2-7, with D hard to call. CDR1 and CDR2 (germline): MDHEN, SYDVKM. V gave up 3 bases and J gave up 13 bases, with 19 bases separating them. The CDR3 covers 13 residues. The chain's CDR3 is CASSFRATPNVYF. DNA for the CDR3: TGTGCCAGCAGTTTTCGGGCTACCCCGAATGTCTACTTC.

The chain links TRBV5-1 to TRBJ2-1; D remains unclear. The CDR3 contains 13 residues. Germline CDR1 is SGHRS and CDR2 is YFSETQ. The V end lost 2 bases, the J end lost 8 bases, and 11 bases lay between the germline ends. CDR3 region: CASSFIPGDEQFF. CDR3 DNA: TGCGCCAGCAGCTTCATCCCTGGGGATGAGCAGTTCTTC. Using reference TRBV5-1 and TRBJ2-1 for the parts outside the CDR3, the full variable domain is KAGVTQTPRYLIKTRGQQVTLSCSPISGHRSVSWYQQTPGQGLQFLFEYFSETQRNKGNFPGRFSGRQFSNSRSEMNVSTLELGDSALYLCASSFIPGDEQFFGPGTRLTVL.

The genes are TRBV6-4 and TRBJ2-7, with 9 bases fitting TRBD1. The trim removed 7 bases at V and 4 bases at J, leaving 11 bases unmatched. The CDR3 covers 15 residues. Per the germline V gene, CDR1 is MRHNA and CDR2 is SNTAGT. The DNA of the CDR3 is TGTGCCAGCAACCCCACAGGGGGCGCTTCTTACGAGCAGTACTTC. This encodes CASNPTGGASYEQYF.

The V call is TRBV7-8, the J call TRBJ2-1; TRBD2 matches at 8 bases. Looked up from germline, CDR1 is SGHVS and CDR2 is FQNEAQ. This CDR3 is 16 amino acids long. V was pared by 4 bases and J by 4 bases, with 9 bases of the junction left unmatched. CDR3 region: CASSSWGTRDYNEQFF. CDR3 nucleotides: TGTGCCAGCAGCTCCTGGGGGACTAGAGATTACAATGAGCAGTTCTTC.

The V gene is TRBV5-1, the J gene TRBJ2-1; 8 nucleotides align to TRBD1. Germline V CDR1 and CDR2: SGHRS, YFSETQ. The CDR3 has 17 amino acids. V shed 4 bases and J 7 bases; nucleotides not matched to a gene: 16. The CDR3 spells CASSITTTGARGNEQFF. The DNA for the CDR3 is TGCGCCAGCAGCATCACCACGACAGGGGCAAGGGGGAATGAGCAGTTCTTC. The variable domain in full, completed from reference TRBV5-1 and TRBJ2-1, reads KAGVTQTPRYLIKTRGQQVTLSCSPISGHRSVSWYQQTPGQGLQFLFEYFSETQRNKGNFPGRFSGRQFSNSRSEMNVSTLELGDSALYLCASSITTTGARGNEQFFGPGTRLTVL.

The chain uses TRBV11-2 and TRBJ2-7; 8 bases line up with TRBD1. Germline assignment: CDR1 SGHAT and CDR2 FQNNGV. The CDR3 has 15 residues. V lost 5 bases to trimming and J lost 6 bases; unmatched junction nucleotides: 12. CDR3 loop: CASSARTGLTPEQYF. The CDR3 region has the DNA TGTGCCAGCAGCGCCAGGACAGGGTTGACCCCCGAGCAGTACTTC.

The chain carries TRBV27 and TRBJ2-7; D uncertain. The germline CDR1 and CDR2 sequences are MNHEY and SMNVEV (reference sequence). The CDR3 spans 14 residues. V was cut by 0 bases and J by 0 bases, with 6 bases left in between. The CDR3 region has the DNA TGTGCCAGCAGTTTATCGAGGACCTCCTACGAGCAGTACTTC. It encodes CASSLSRTSYEQYF.

This rearrangement joins TRBV6-1 to TRBJ1-5; D is possibly TRBD1 (5 bases). This CDR3 is 14 amino acids long. Trimming removed 7 bases at V and 5 bases at J, with 15 bases between. Per the germline V gene, CDR1 is MNHNS and CDR2 is SASEGT. The CDR3 DNA follows: TGTGCCAGCACCTATGGGGGGAAAGATCAGCCCCAGCATTTT. The encoded protein is CASTYGGKDQPQHF.

The chain carries TRBV9 and TRBJ2-2; TRBD1 aligns across 9 bases. V was pared by 0 bases and J by 5 bases, with 8 bases of the junction left unmatched. Germline V gives CDR1 SGDLS, CDR2 YYNGEE. The CDR3 has 17 amino acids. CDR3 DNA sequence: TGTGCCAGCAGCGTAGTGGCTTCGACAGGGGGAACCGGGGAGCTGTTTTTT. It codes for CASSVVASTGGTGELFF.

This clone is categorized as medium-sized. The rearrangement joins TRBV6-4 to TRBJ2-3, with 10 bases that match TRBD2. There are 14 residues in the CDR3. Germline CDR1 and CDR2: MRHNA and SNTAGT. The V and J ends lost 5 bases and 6 bases, in that order; junction bases with no gene match: 5. The CDR3 protein is CASSRASGGDTQYF. As DNA, the CDR3 is TGTGCCAGCAGTCGCGCTAGCGGGGGTGATACGCAGTATTTT.

The chain has TRBV9 and TRBJ2-5, with D possibly TRBD2 on 6 matching bases. The V gene's germline CDR1 is SGDLS and CDR2 YYNGEE. CDR3 length: 15 residues. V was trimmed by 2 bases and J by 5 bases, leaving 16 bases between them. The CDR3 region is CASSVGDWAEETQYF. CDR3 coding DNA: TGTGCCAGCAGCGTCGGGGACTGGGCGGAGGAGACCCAGTACTTC.

This sequence joins TRBV7-3 and TRBJ1-2, with 8 positions matching TRBD1. J gave up 6 bases and V 1 base, and 7 bases lay outside the gene matches. Germline V gene lookup returns CDR1 SGHTA and CDR2 FQGTGA. The CDR3 consists of 15 residues. In DNA form, the CDR3 reads TGTGCCAGCAGCTTAAGGGCAAACAGGGGGGATGGCTACACCTTC. Its translation is CASSLRANRGDGYTF. The full variable domain, completed using reference TRBV7-3 and TRBJ1-2, is GAGVSQTPSNKVTEKGKYVELRCDPISGHTALYWYRQSLGQGPEFLIYFQGTGAADDSGLPNDRFFAVRPEGSVSTLKIQRTERGDSAVYLCASSLRANRGDGYTFGSGTRLTVV.

The rearrangement uses TRBV6-5 and TRBJ2-3; TRBD1 is a possible D gene (5 bases). Trimming shortened V by 8 bases and J by 2 bases, and 17 bases separated the two germline ends. The germline CDR1 and CDR2 sequences are MNHEY and SVGAGI. This CDR3 spans 15 amino acids. CDR3 protein: CASLDRQGNTDTQYF. In nucleotides, the CDR3 is TGTGCCAGCCTGGATAGGCAGGGAAACACAGATACGCAGTATTTT.

CDR3: CASSRGGLNVFRHEQYF. CDR3 DNA sequence: TGTGCCAGCAGTAGGGGTGGACTGAACGTTTTTCGGCACGAGCAGTACTTC. This rearrangement joins TRBV27 to TRBJ2-7; D tentatively fits TRBD1 or TRBD2 (5 bases each). CDR1 and CDR2 from the germline V gene are MNHEY and SMNVEV (reference sequence). The CDR3 extends over 17 amino acids. V lost 5 bases and J lost 5, with 25 bases in between.

This chain links TRBV4-2 with TRBJ1-4, with 8 bases aligning to TRBD1. The V gene end was trimmed by 6 bases and the J gene end by 6 bases; junction bases not matched to a gene: 9. The CDR3 spans 15 residues. The V gene's germline CDR1 is LGHNA and CDR2 YNFKEQ. CDR3 coding DNA: TGTGCCAGCAGTACTAAGACAGGGGAGTATGAAAAACTGTTTTTT. Protein product: CASSTKTGEYEKLFF.

V is TRBV9 and J is TRBJ1-1, with D possibly matching TRBD1 (5 bases). The V end lost 4 bases, the J end lost 4 bases, and 11 bases lay between the germline ends. Germline loops: CDR1 SGDLS, CDR2 YYNGEE. The CDR3 extends over 13 amino acids. CDR3 nucleotides: TGTGCCAGCAGCCTAGAGGGGAGCACTGAAGCTTTCTTT. Translation: CASSLEGSTEAFF.

This rearrangement joins TRBV5-1 to TRBJ2-5; D is undetermined. Trimming removed 0 bases at V and 5 bases at J, with 14 bases between. The CDR3 runs to 15 residues. Germline V gene data show CDR1 as SGHRS and CDR2 as YFSETQ. For the CDR3, the DNA is TGCGCCAGCAGCTTGGTTTCTAGTGCAAGGGAGACCCAGTACTTC. Translation: CASSLVSSARETQYF.

The chain combines TRBV19 with TRBJ2-5; TRBD1 matches 10 bases. J was trimmed by 1 base and V by 6 bases; bases with no gene match: 2. Germline CDR1 and CDR2: LNHDA and SQIVND (reference sequence). The CDR3 runs 14 residues. CDR3 DNA sequence: TGTGCCAGTAGGGGACAGGGGCTCCAAGAGACCCAGTACTTC. Its protein product is CASRGQGLQETQYF.

This clone was recorded once. The chain joins TRBV5-1 to TRBJ2-2; 8 nucleotides align to TRBD1. The V segment lost 0 bases and the J segment 6 bases; nucleotides outside the gene matches: 1. CDR1 and CDR2 (germline): SGHRS, YFSETQ. This CDR3 is 14 amino acids long. CDR3 sequence (DNA): TGCGCCAGCAGCTTGGGGACAGGGTCCGGGGAGCTGTTTTTT. Translation gives CASSLGTGSGELFF.

The chain links TRBV9 to TRBJ2-1; unclear D gene. This CDR3 spans 16 amino acids. Between the trimmed V and J ends, which lost 3 bases and 0 bases, there was a span of 13 bases. Germline V gene sequence: CDR1 SGDLS, CDR2 YYNGEE. The chain's CDR3 is CASSALGRSSYNEQFF. The CDR3 region has the DNA TGTGCCAGCAGCGCCCTTGGGCGGAGCTCCTACAATGAGCAGTTCTTC. Full variable domain (rest looked up from reference TRBV9 and TRBJ2-1): DSGVTQTPKHLITATGQRVTLRCSPRSGDLSVYWYQQSLDQGLQFLIQYYNGEERAKGNILERFSAQQFPDLHSELNLSSLELGDSALYFCASSALGRSSYNEQFFGPGTRLTVL.